What follows are 15 T cell receptor beta chains derived from one specimen sequenced in a study of immune heterogeneity within non-small cell lung tumors. The starting template was genomic DNA from bulk tumor, around 660 ng per sample. During surgery, each primary tumor gave multiple biopsies spaced as far apart as possible. These patients got curative surgery after being newly diagnosed with untreated non-small cell lung cancer. CDR3 of TCR beta was amplified by multiplex PCR that used 32 V and 13 J primers. TCRdb called the multiplex PCR reads again in MiXCR, with one record for every CDR3 protein. Of over 5,500 distinct CDR3 sequences in the sample, roughly a fifth were seen once. The sequenced sample was lung tumor tissue. The receptors were gathered from a female donor with non-small cell lung cancer.

By sample share, this clonotype is medium-sized. The chain links TRBV28 to TRBJ1-2; D is uncertain. V gave up 3 bases and J gave up 6 bases, with 5 bases separating them. CDR1 is MDHEN and CDR2 is SYDVKM in the germline V gene. This CDR3 spans 11 amino acids. The CDR3 region has the DNA TGTGCCAGCAGTTTGGACCATGGCTACACCTTC. Translation: CASSLDHGYTF.

This clonotype was seen a handful of times. V gene TRBV19 combines with J gene TRBJ1-1, with D possibly matching TRBD1 (6 bases). The CDR3 sequence is 15 residues long. V lost 5 bases, J lost 1 base, and 14 bases lay in between. CDR1 LNHDA and CDR2 SQIVND come from the germline V gene (reference sequence). CDR3 bases: TGTGCCAGTAGTTTCCAGGGGACGCCGAACACTGAAGCTTTCTTT. It encodes CASSFQGTPNTEAFF. The full variable domain, completed using reference TRBV19 and TRBJ1-1, is DGGITQSPKYLFRKEGQNVTLSCEQNLNHDAMYWYRQDPGQGLRLIYYSQIVNDFQKGDIAEGYSVSREKKESFPLTVTSAQKNPTAFYLCASSFQGTPNTEAFFGQGTRLTVV.

Turning to this clonotype: Germline and junction disagree at one end, which may indicate a read error. The chain employs TRBV19 and TRBJ1-4, with TRBD1 as a possible D gene (5 bases). The germline gives CDR1 LNHDA, CDR2 SQIVND (reference sequence). The CDR3 is 14 residues long. The CDR3 DNA reads as TGTGCCGGTAGTAATACAGGTTTTAATGAAAAACTGTTTTTT. It specifies CAGSNTGFNEKLFF.

V gene TRBV5-4 combines with J gene TRBJ1-1; D possibly corresponds to TRBD1 (6 bases). CDR3 length: 17 amino acids. V was trimmed by 0 bases and J by 0 bases, leaving 15 bases between them. Per the germline V gene, CDR1 is SGHNT and CDR2 is YYREEE (reference sequence). The CDR3 protein is CASSLGGQNRMNTEAFF. The CDR3 bases are TGTGCCAGCAGCTTGGGTGGACAGAACCGTATGAACACTGAAGCTTTCTTT.

This clonotype was counted only a few times. The chain links TRBV6-1 to TRBJ1-6; 9 nucleotides match TRBD1. V dropped 5 bases and J dropped 6; count of bases not matched to a gene: 14. This CDR3 is built from 18 residues. Germline V lookup: CDR1 MNHNS, CDR2 SASEGT. The CDR3 is CASSSPRDRARGNSPLHF. Written as DNA, the CDR3 is TGTGCCAGCAGTTCTCCCCGGGACAGGGCCCGCGGTAATTCACCCCTCCACTTT.

This clonotype occurred a few times. The chain links TRBV10-1 to TRBJ2-1, with 9 bases that match TRBD1. The junction had 10 bases not matched to a gene; V was cut back by 0 bases and J by 4 bases. CDR1 is WNHNN, CDR2 SYGVQD, per germline (reference sequence). The CDR3 covers 18 residues. CDR3 protein: CASSESKETGQGYNEQFF. The CDR3 DNA reads TGCGCCAGCAGTGAGTCGAAGGAAACGGGACAGGGTTACAATGAGCAGTTCTTC.

V and J are TRBV3-1 and TRBJ1-2, with a possible D match to TRBD1 (6 bases). The CDR3 runs 14 residues. The V gene lost 3 bases and the J gene lost 3 bases, with 11 bases spanning the gap. Per the germline V gene, CDR1 is LGHDT and CDR2 is YNNKEL (reference sequence). In DNA, the CDR3 is TGTGCCAGCAGCCACAACAGGGCCCACTATGGCTACACCTTC. This translates into CASSHNRAHYGYTF.

The rearrangement joins TRBV5-5 to TRBJ1-2, with 8 bases aligning to TRBD1. Per germline, CDR1 SGHKS and CDR2 YYEKEE (reference sequence). There are 14 residues in the CDR3. The junction had 6 bases not matched to a gene; V was cut back by 4 bases and J by 4 bases. This CDR3 is CASSPGQGSYGYTF. CDR3 sequence (DNA): TGTGCCAGCAGCCCTGGACAGGGATCCTATGGCTACACCTTC.

The CDR3 region is CASSYPQLSGANVLTF. As DNA, the CDR3 is TGTGCCAGCAGTTACCCACAACTTTCTGGGGCCAACGTCCTGACTTTC. The chain couples TRBV6-1 to TRBJ2-6; no definite D call. Trimming shortened V by 5 bases and J by 1 base, and 12 bases separated the two germline ends. Germline CDR1 is MNHNS and CDR2 is SASEGT. The CDR3 is made up of 16 amino acids.

This clonotype is categorized as medium-sized (0.01 to 0.1%). This chain uses TRBV28 with TRBJ1-3; perhaps TRBD1 as D (5 bases). Germline values: CDR1 MDHEN, CDR2 SYDVKM. The CDR3 covers 14 residues. The V and J ends lost 7 bases and 4 bases respectively, with 14 bases between them. CDR3 amino acids: CASITGGAGNTIYF. The CDR3 DNA sequence: TGTGCCAGCATAACCGGCGGGGCAGGAAACACCATATATTTT.

Regarding this clonotype: Just one base apart from a much larger clone, this may be a read error. V gene TRBV4-1 combines with J gene TRBJ1-1, with D possibly matching TRBD1 (6 bases). Germline V gene sequence: CDR1 MGHRA, CDR2 YSYEKL. The CDR3 length is 17 residues. V shed 3 bases and J shed 1 base, with 18 bases lying between them. The chain's CDR3 is CASSHRQVKRENTEAFF. DNA of the CDR3: TGCGCCAGCAGCCACCGACAGGTAAAGCGCGAGAACACTGAAGCTTTCTTT.

This clonotype was observed a few times. At one boundary the junction diverges from the germline segment, which might be a read error. V usage is TRBV3-1 and J usage is TRBJ1-2; D is uncertain. Germline loops: CDR1 LGHDT, CDR2 YNNKEL (reference sequence). The CDR3 consists of 12 residues. The CDR3 bases are TGTGCCAGCAGCCAAGATGATAGGGCTAGGGCCTTC. Translated: CASSQDDRARAF.

This clonotype is labeled as medium-sized (0.01 to 0.1%). The V gene is TRBV19, the J gene TRBJ2-3; 8 nucleotides agree with TRBD1. The CDR3 runs 16 residues. Germline CDR1 LNHDA, CDR2 SQIVND (reference sequence). The trim removed 6 bases at V and 6 bases at J, leaving 14 bases unmatched. The CDR3 loop reads CASSVQGATSFDTQYF. CDR3 sequence (DNA): TGTGCCAGTAGCGTCCAGGGGGCAACCTCCTTTGATACGCAGTATTTT.

By sample fraction, this clonotype is medium-sized. V usage is TRBV7-9 and J usage is TRBJ1-2; 7 nucleotides match TRBD1. The CDR3 is 13 amino acids. J lost 6 bases, V lost 3 bases, and 4 bases had no gene match. The germline V gene encodes CDR1 SEHNR and CDR2 FQNEAQ (reference sequence). CDR3: CASSFDRVNGYTF. In nucleotides, the CDR3 is TGTGCCAGCAGCTTCGACAGGGTTAATGGCTACACCTTC.

This clonotype was seen more than once but under ten times. This rearrangement joins TRBV18 to TRBJ1-1; a possible D gene is TRBD1 (5 bases). Per the germline V gene, CDR1 is KGHSH and CDR2 is LQKENI. The CDR3 runs to 15 residues. Trimming shortened V by 2 bases and J by 3 bases, and 13 bases separated the two germline ends. CDR3 region: CASSPNYSGDTEAFF. CDR3 DNA sequence: TGTGCCAGCTCACCAAACTACTCGGGGGACACTGAAGCTTTCTTT.